This T cell receptor beta chain was captured by sequencing in a study of blood T cell repertoires in COVID-19. About the study: Both acute and convalescent COVID-19 samples were obtained from the United States, Italy and Spain.

Authors' methods: Counts of nucleated cells, estimated from reference gene primer amplification, were obtained. Produced via immunoSEQ multiplex PCR; TCRdb's table is partial and in-frame only. Clone size and V and J calls were adopted from that table, with D and trimming inferred from the DNA. Altogether tens of thousands of clones are present, around 79% being singletons, with the ten largest covering roughly 15%. This CDR3 contains 17 residues. Per the germline V gene, CDR1 is SGHNT and CDR2 is YENEEA. Losses at the gene ends were 5 bases for V and 0 bases for J; bases not matched to a gene: 10. The receptor's source is a human donor in a cohort sampled during active COVID-19. The chain links TRBV11-3 to TRBJ2-1, with 7 bases aligning to TRBD2. Sequenced sample: peripheral blood. The CDR3 nucleotides are TGTGCCAGCAGCCCAATACTAGCGTTGAGCTCCTACAATGAGCAGTTCTTC. This sequence encodes CASSPILALSSYNEQFF.